These 3 T cell receptor beta chains came from one sample sequenced in a study of Ad26.COV2.S vaccination and SARS-CoV-2 variants (dated by TCRdb to the early 2020s). The library was obtained by the immunoSEQ multiplex PCR assay. TCRdb limited this immuneACCESS table to in-frame rearrangements with V and J called. A share of clones is missing; checked studies link under half to unresolved V genes, and the rest is unexplained. Counted in this sample were fewer than 400,000 clones; approximately 87% of them appeared once. The ten largest make up over 5% of the sample. The meaning of the sample's treatment or condition label: roughly 19 received Ad26.COV2.S at low or high dose, single or two shots; a few received placebo; per-sample allocation not given. For vaccine and placebo recipients, the sequenced repertoires came from samples collected on day 63 after the first injection. The sample in question was peripheral blood, obtained in a trial of Ad26.COV2.S vaccine versus placebo. Receptor source: a person between 18 and 65 years old who received the Ad26.COV2.S COVID-19 vaccine or a placebo.

CDR3 DNA sequence: TGTGCCAGCAGCCAACGGGGGGGAGGGAATGGCTACACCTTC. This encodes CASSQRGGGNGYTF. The chain uses TRBV5-4 and TRBJ1-2; TRBD1 might be the D (5 bases). V was clipped by 4 bases and J by 6 bases, with 16 bases between them. Looked up from germline, CDR1 is SGHNT and CDR2 is YYREEE (reference sequence). This CDR3 comprises 14 residues.

The rearrangement joins TRBV4-1 to TRBJ1-1, with 11 bases aligning to TRBD1. Trimming removed 6 bases from V and 4 bases from J; junction bases left unmatched: 13. Germline assignment: CDR1 MGHRA and CDR2 YSYEKL. The CDR3 consists of 17 residues. Here the CDR3 DNA reads TGCGCCAGCAGTCTCTGGACCTCCGGGACAGGGGGCACTGAAGCTTTCTTT. Translation gives CASSLWTSGTGGTEAFF.

J is TRBJ2-2 and V is TRBV7-9; D gene ambiguous. The CDR3 has 13 amino acids. CDR1 and CDR2 from the germline V gene are SEHNR and FQNEAQ (reference sequence). Trimming left V 1 base short and J 7 bases short, with 7 bases between. Here the CDR3 reads CASSLGYFGELFF. The CDR3 region has the DNA TGTGCCAGCAGCTTAGGGTACTTCGGGGAGCTGTTTTTT.